The 28 T cell receptor beta chains below were found in one sample sequenced in a study of OX40 agonist ivuxolimab in advanced cancers. This table comes from immunoSEQ multiplex PCR, and its TCRdb copy is limited to in-frame clones, with some not included. The sample lists approximately 70,000 clones, 85% to 95% seen once, with around 4.4% in the top ten. Specimen: CD4+ or CD8+ T cells sorted from blood, collected in a trial of the OX40 agonist ivuxolimab. The receptors here all came from an adult with an advanced solid tumor such as melanoma, head and neck, liver or kidney cancer.

The rearrangement uses TRBV7-6 and TRBJ2-7; 10 bases fit TRBD2. The CDR3 is made up of 13 amino acids. V dropped 3 bases and J dropped 4; count of bases not matched to a gene: 0. Germline V gene lookup returns CDR1 SGHVS and CDR2 FNYEAQ. The CDR3 here is CASSFSGGYEQYF. CDR3 nucleotide sequence: TGTGCCAGCAGCTTTAGCGGGGGGTACGAGCAGTACTTC.

V is TRBV5-1 and J is TRBJ2-6; D perhaps matches TRBD1 (7 bases). The V end was cut by 4 bases, the J end by 4 bases, with 15 bases between. The germline V gene has CDR1 SGHRS and CDR2 YFSETQ. The CDR3 sequence is 16 residues long. CDR3 protein: CASSTGGGSGANVLTF. CDR3 DNA: TGCGCCAGCAGCACTGGAGGGGGCTCCGGGGCCAACGTCCTGACTTTC.

J is TRBJ2-5 and V is TRBV4-3; D gene uncertain. This CDR3 comprises 16 residues. Germline CDR1 and CDR2: LGHNA and YSLEER. Trimming stripped 0 bases from V and 3 bases from J, with 14 bases between. CDR3 sequence reads: CASSQDLTRRKETQYF. DNA for the CDR3: TGCGCCAGCAGCCAAGATCTTACCAGGAGAAAAGAGACCCAGTACTTC.

The table lists this clone with a count of one. The rearrangement links TRBV20-1 to TRBJ2-4; D unclear. Trimming shortened V by 2 bases and J by 7 bases, and 6 bases separated the two germline ends. CDR3 length: 11 residues. Germline lookup yields CDR1 DFQATT and CDR2 SNEGSKA (reference sequence). This CDR3 reads CSARIGNIQYF. For the CDR3, the DNA is TGCAGTGCTAGAATCGGGAACATTCAGTACTTC.

V and J are TRBV6-1 and TRBJ2-6, with D uncertain. The CDR3 length is 15 residues. V was trimmed by 3 bases and J by 0 bases, leaving 6 bases between them. Germline V gives CDR1 MNHNS, CDR2 SASEGT. In DNA form, the CDR3 reads TGTGCCAGCAGTGAGAGGAGCTCTGGGGCCAACGTCCTGACTTTC. Its translation: CASSERSSGANVLTF.

This chain uses TRBV6-1 with TRBJ1-5; no firm D call. Germline V gene sequence: CDR1 MNHNS, CDR2 SASEGT. This CDR3 has 12 amino acids. V was pared by 10 bases and J by 5 bases, with 12 bases between. The CDR3 coding sequence is TGTGCCACTACAGAAGCCTATCAGCCCCAGCATTTT. Translating it yields CATTEAYQPQHF.

This clone was seen only once. The V call is TRBV4-1, the J call TRBJ2-7, with 7 bases that match TRBD1. Germline V gives CDR1 MGHRA, CDR2 YSYEKL. CDR3 length: 13 amino acids. The V gene end was trimmed by 4 bases and the J gene end by 7 bases; junction bases not matched to a gene: 7. CDR3 in amino acids: CASSLDRAREQYF. In DNA form, the CDR3 reads TGCGCCAGCAGCCTAGACAGGGCAAGGGAGCAGTACTTC.

In its sample, this clone was seen once. The chain is built from TRBV5-6 and TRBJ1-1; D possibly corresponds to TRBD1 (5 bases). CDR1 and CDR2 from the germline V gene are SGHDT and YYEEEE. The V and J ends lost 4 bases and 5 bases respectively, with 12 bases between them. The length of the CDR3 is 13 residues. This CDR3 is CASSSRVWTEAFF. CDR3 nucleotides: TGTGCCAGCAGCAGCAGGGTCTGGACTGAAGCTTTCTTT.

The genes are TRBV5-4 and TRBJ1-2; possibly TRBD1 for D (6 bases). The V end lost 6 bases, the J end lost 4 bases, and 13 bases lay between the germline ends. The length of the CDR3 is 13 residues. Germline values: CDR1 SGHNT, CDR2 YYREEE (reference sequence). The DNA for the CDR3 is TGTGCCAGCAACCTTGGGGGCGGCTATGGCTACACCTTC. It encodes CASNLGGGYGYTF.

J is TRBJ2-5 and V is TRBV13; 10 bases fit TRBD2. The last part of the DNA fits TRBJ2-7 better; the J call may be wrong. The CDR3 covers 19 residues. The germline CDR1 and CDR2 sequences are PRHDT and FYEKMQ (reference sequence). CDR3 DNA: TGTGCCAGCAGCTCGAGACCGAAGGTAGCGGGAGGTGAGTCCTACGAGCAGTACTTC. Its protein is CASSSRPKVAGGESYEQYF.

The rearrangement joins TRBV28 to TRBJ1-1; D uncertain. Germline loops: CDR1 MDHEN, CDR2 SYDVKM. This CDR3 has 13 residues. V lost 6 bases to trimming and J lost 0 bases, with 8 bases between them. The CDR3 here is CASRRTVNTEAFF. CDR3 in DNA: TGTGCCAGCAGGCGAACAGTGAACACTGAAGCTTTCTTT.

This chain connects TRBV18 to TRBJ1-2, with no clear D. Germline CDR1 and CDR2: KGHSH and LQKENI. Trimming shortened V by 3 bases and J by 4 bases, and 15 bases separated the two germline ends. The CDR3 length is 15 residues. CDR3 nucleotide sequence: TGTGCCAGCTCACCTACTGGACGGACCCTCTATGGCTACACCTTC. Translated, it gives CASSPTGRTLYGYTF. Drawing the rest from reference TRBV18 and TRBJ1-2, the complete variable domain is NAGVMQNPRHLVRRRGQEARLRCSPMKGHSHVYWYRQLPEEGLKFMVYLQKENIIDESGMPKERFSAEFPKEGPSILRIQQVVRGDSAAYFCASSPTGRTLYGYTFGSGTRLTVV.

With respect to this clone: A junction end diverges from the germline sequence, so it may reflect a read error. The same CDR3 arises from other DNA sequences in this sample as well. The V call is TRBV7-2, the J call TRBJ1-5, with D unclear. The CDR3 extends over 12 amino acids. Germline CDR1 is SGHTA and CDR2 is FQGNSA. The CDR3 reads CASSSNNQPQHF. The CDR3, as DNA: TGCGCCAGCAGCTCCAATAATCAGCCCCAGCATTTT.

This clone was detected once. The chain combines TRBV7-9 with TRBJ2-3; 10 bases match TRBD2. This CDR3 has 15 residues. The V gene's germline CDR1 is SEHNR and CDR2 FQNEAQ (reference sequence). V trimming: 5 bases; J trimming: 5 bases; junction bases outside the gene matches: 7. Here the CDR3 reads CASSNTGTSVDTQYF. Here the CDR3 DNA reads TGTGCCAGCAGCAATACCGGGACTAGCGTAGATACGCAGTATTTT.

The chain links TRBV10-1 to TRBJ1-5; 11 bases are a match to TRBD1. V shed 2 bases, J shed 5 bases, and the junction held 11 bases outside the gene matches. CDR3 length: 18 residues. The germline gives CDR1 WNHNN, CDR2 SYGVQD (reference sequence). The CDR3 sequence: CASSEATPLDRGHQPQHF. The CDR3 nucleotides read TGCGCCAGCAGTGAGGCAACCCCTCTGGACAGGGGGCATCAGCCCCAGCATTTT.

The gene calls are TRBV28 and TRBJ2-1, with D perhaps matching TRBD1 or TRBD2 (5 bases each). V was shortened by 1 base and J by 6 bases, with 13 bases between the two germline ends. The length of the CDR3 is 15 residues. Germline lookup yields CDR1 MDHEN and CDR2 SYDVKM. This CDR3 is CASSLSGRSFNEQFF. The CDR3 DNA reads TGTGCCAGCAGTTTATCGGGACGTAGTTTCAATGAGCAGTTCTTC.

The gene calls are TRBV5-1 and TRBJ2-2; 7 positions agree with TRBD2. After removal of 4 bases from V and 2 bases from J, the junction contained 5 bases not matched to a gene. This CDR3 spans 15 amino acids. CDR1 is SGHRS, CDR2 YFSETQ, per germline. The CDR3 here is CASSPAAGNTGELFF. The CDR3 DNA is TGCGCCAGCAGCCCCGCAGCGGGAAACACCGGGGAGCTGTTTTTT.

The chain recombines TRBV7-2 with TRBJ2-1; D might be TRBD1 or TRBD2, each matching 6 bases. CDR3 length: 16 residues. Germline assignment: CDR1 SGHTA and CDR2 FQGNSA. Trimming removed 5 bases at V and 0 bases at J, with 14 bases between. CDR3 region: CASSPRRGISYNEQFF. DNA of the CDR3: TGTGCCAGCAGCCCCAGGAGGGGGATCTCCTACAATGAGCAGTTCTTC. Together with reference TRBV7-2 and TRBJ2-1, the CDR3 gives the full variable domain: GAGVSQSPSNKVTEKGKDVELRCDPISGHTALYWYRQSLGQGLEFLIYFQGNSAPDKSGLPSDRFSAERTGGSVSTLTIQRTQQEDSAVYLCASSPRRGISYNEQFFGPGTRLTVL.

V and J are TRBV7-8 and TRBJ2-7, with 8 bases that match TRBD1. The CDR3 runs 17 residues. Germline CDR1 SGHVS, CDR2 FQNEAQ. Trimming removed 0 bases from V and 0 bases from J; junction bases left unmatched: 7. The DNA of the CDR3 is TGTGCCAGCAGCTTAGCGCACTCTGGACAGGGCTCCTACGAGCAGTACTTC. Protein sequence: CASSLAHSGQGSYEQYF. Full variable domain (rest looked up from reference TRBV7-8 and TRBJ2-7): GAGVSQSPRYKVAKRGQDVALRCDPISGHVSLFWYQQALGQGPEFLTYFQNEAQLDKSGLPSDRFFAERPEGSVSTLKIQRTQQEDSAVYLCASSLAHSGQGSYEQYFGPGTRLTVT.

The chain couples TRBV7-8 to TRBJ1-5, with a possible D match to TRBD1 (6 bases). There are 18 residues in the CDR3. Germline assignment: CDR1 SGHVS and CDR2 FQNEAQ. The V gene lost 5 bases and the J gene lost 4 bases, with 24 bases spanning the gap. The CDR3 is CASSLRDRSIIGNQPQHF. Here the CDR3 DNA reads TGTGCCAGCAGCCTAAGAGACAGGTCGATTATAGGTAATCAGCCCCAGCATTTT.

Written as DNA, the CDR3 is TGTGCCAGCAGCGCCCCCGGACTAGCAGGCTACGAGCAGTACTTC. Protein product: CASSAPGLAGYEQYF. The chain is built from TRBV7-9 and TRBJ2-7, with TRBD2 matching over 8 bases. CDR3 length: 15 amino acids. The germline V gene encodes CDR1 SEHNR and CDR2 FQNEAQ (reference sequence). V shed 5 bases, J shed 3 bases, and the junction held 9 bases outside the gene matches.

The chain carries TRBV6-5 and TRBJ2-7; a weak D match, TRBD2 (6 bases). The germline V gene has CDR1 MNHEY and CDR2 SVGAGI. The CDR3 totals 12 residues. Trimming removed 7 bases at V and 6 bases at J, with 13 bases between. The CDR3 reads CASKEGGGEQYF. CDR3 in DNA: TGTGCCAGCAAGGAGGGTGGTGGCGAGCAGTACTTC.

The chain employs TRBV29-1 and TRBJ2-5; 10 nucleotides agree with TRBD2. Germline lookup yields CDR1 SQVTM and CDR2 ANQGSEA. The V segment lost 4 bases and the J segment 4 bases; nucleotides outside the gene matches: 6. The CDR3 has 14 residues. The CDR3 is CSVASGSRGETQYF. The DNA for the CDR3 is TGCAGCGTTGCTAGCGGGAGCCGGGGAGAGACCCAGTACTTC.

The chain couples TRBV5-4 to TRBJ2-7; TRBD1 is a possible D gene (5 bases). With 4 bases removed from V and 7 bases from J, the gap between germline ends came to 24 bases. The V gene's germline CDR1 is SGHNT and CDR2 YYREEE (reference sequence). The CDR3 has 16 amino acids. CDR3 bases: TGTGCCAGCAGCCCAGGCAGGGCAGGGATTTTGGGTGAGCAGTACTTC. Translated, it gives CASSPGRAGILGEQYF. The entire variable domain, with the rest obtained from reference TRBV5-4 and TRBJ2-7, is as follows: ETGVTQSPTHLIKTRGQQVTLRCSSQSGHNTVSWYQQALGQGPQFIFQYYREEENGRGNFPPRFSGLQFPNYSSELNVNALELDDSALYLCASSPGRAGILGEQYFGPGTRLTVT.

The chain has TRBV10-2 and TRBJ2-3; TRBD2 is a possible D gene (6 bases). V shed 6 bases and J shed 0 bases, with 16 bases lying between them. This CDR3 spans 16 amino acids. The germline V gene encodes CDR1 WSHSY and CDR2 SAAADI. DNA for the CDR3: TGCGCCAGCAGCCCCCGACTAGGAGAGAGCACAGATACGCAGTATTTT. Protein: CASSPRLGESTDTQYF.

The CDR3 is CATLPSDRSYEQYF. The CDR3 region has the DNA TGTGCCACCCTTCCCTCCGACAGGTCCTACGAGCAGTACTTC. This chain links TRBV10-3 with TRBJ2-7, with D possibly being TRBD1 (6 bases). CDR3 length: 14 amino acids. V was pared by 10 bases and J by 1 base, with 17 bases between. Germline CDR1 ENHRY, CDR2 SYGVKD.

The V call is TRBV7-8, the J call TRBJ2-3; D gene uncertain. Trimming shortened V by 5 bases and J by 0 bases, and 12 bases separated the two germline ends. The CDR3 has 15 residues. The germline CDR1 and CDR2 sequences are SGHVS and FQNEAQ. CDR3: CASSPRTRSTDTQYF. In nucleotides, the CDR3 is TGTGCCAGCAGCCCTAGGACCCGGAGCACAGATACGCAGTATTTT.

The chain employs TRBV20-1 and TRBJ2-5; no reliable D call. CDR3 size: 11 residues. Germline V CDR1 and CDR2: DFQATT, SNEGSKA (reference sequence). This chain's CDR3 is CSKIISETQYF. The CDR3 nucleotides are TGCAGCAAAATAATTTCTGAGACCCAGTACTTC.